This passage covers 21 T cell receptor beta chains from one sample sequenced in a study of shared clonotypes between healthy human individuals. Clones were read by immunoSEQ multiplex PCR, and TCRdb kept only the in-frame ones, dropping some. The sample contains hundreds of thousands of clones, about 96% of which appear only once. Sample: memory CD8+ T cells sorted from blood. As to subset: CD45RO+ cells pooled with CCR7-negative TemRA cells. Receptor source: a young man in good health.

The chain is built from TRBV9 and TRBJ2-2; 13 bases fit TRBD2. The CDR3 extends over 15 amino acids. CDR1 and CDR2 (germline): SGDLS, YYNGEE. The trim removed 4 bases at V and 6 bases at J, leaving 3 bases unmatched. The CDR3: CASSPLAGGPGELFF. CDR3 coding DNA: TGTGCCAGCAGCCCACTAGCGGGAGGGCCCGGGGAGCTGTTTTTT.

This sequence joins TRBV19 and TRBJ2-5; TRBD2 matches 8 bases. V shed 3 bases and J 4 bases; nucleotides not matched to a gene: 10. CDR1 is LNHDA and CDR2 is SQIVND in the germline V gene (reference sequence). There are 16 residues in the CDR3. The CDR3 bases are TGTGCCAGTAGTATGATCGGGAGGGGTTGGGGAGAGACCCAGTACTTC. Residues: CASSMIGRGWGETQYF.

This chain links TRBV11-2 with TRBJ1-2; D call uncertain. Germline loops: CDR1 SGHAT, CDR2 FQNNGV. Deletions cut 5 bases from V and 5 bases from J, with 12 bases between. CDR3 length equals 13 residues. DNA of the CDR3: TGTGCCAGCAGCCCTAGAGGACCTTATGGCTACACCTTC. This codes for CASSPRGPYGYTF. Full variable domain (missing parts from reference TRBV11-2 and TRBJ1-2): EAGVAQSPRYKIIEKRQSVAFWCNPISGHATLYWYQQILGQGPKLLIQFQNNGVVDDSQLPKDRFSAERLKGVDSTLKIQPAKLEDSAVYLCASSPRGPYGYTFGSGTRLTVV.

This chain uses TRBV4-2 with TRBJ2-2, with D uncertain. Per the germline V gene, CDR1 is LGHNA and CDR2 is YNFKEQ. V shed 0 bases and J shed 10 bases, with 9 bases lying between them. There are 13 residues in the CDR3. The CDR3 loop is CASSQDLPLELFF. The CDR3 DNA follows: TGTGCCAGCAGCCAAGATCTCCCCCTGGAGCTGTTTTTT.

The gene calls are TRBV10-3 and TRBJ2-2, with 9 bases identical to TRBD1. The trim removed 10 bases at V and 4 bases at J, leaving 7 bases unmatched. Germline V CDR1 and CDR2: ENHRY, SYGVKD. The CDR3 runs to 14 residues. CDR3 protein: CATAGTGSTGELFF. In nucleotides, the CDR3 is TGTGCCACCGCCGGGACAGGGAGCACCGGGGAGCTGTTTTTT.

J is TRBJ2-3 and V is TRBV14; D unclear. The length of the CDR3 is 11 residues. CDR1 is SGHDN and CDR2 is FVKESK in the germline V gene. Trimming cost V 3 bases and J 2 bases, with 0 bases left between them. CDR3 sequence: CASSHTDTQYF. In DNA, the CDR3 is TGTGCCAGCAGCCACACAGATACGCAGTATTTT.

The chain recombines TRBV19 with TRBJ2-3; 12 nucleotides agree with TRBD2. The V gene end was trimmed by 6 bases and the J gene end by 5 bases; junction bases not matched to a gene: 0. The CDR3 extends over 13 amino acids. Germline V gene lookup returns CDR1 LNHDA and CDR2 SQIVND (reference sequence). The CDR3 bases are TGTGCCAGTAGGACTAGCGGGAGAGATACGCAGTATTTT. This encodes CASRTSGRDTQYF.

Turning to this clone: The sample has other DNA sequences that encode this CDR3 too. The chain uses TRBV15 and TRBJ2-7, with D hard to call. V shed 0 bases and J shed 4 bases, with 7 bases lying between them. Germline V gene data show CDR1 as LNHNV and CDR2 as YYDKDF (reference sequence). The CDR3 loop spans 13 amino acids. CDR3 sequence: CATSRDRSYEQYF. The CDR3 region has the DNA TGTGCCACCAGCAGAGATCGAAGTTACGAGCAGTACTTC.

The V gene is TRBV29-1, the J gene TRBJ2-7; D tentatively reads TRBD1 or TRBD2 (5 bases each). Germline V gene data show CDR1 as SQVTM and CDR2 as ANQGSEA. V was pared by 7 bases and J by 2 bases, with 12 bases between. The CDR3 has 12 amino acids. CDR3 nucleotides: TGCAGCGCTGCTGGGACGGCCTACGAGCAGTACTTC. Amino acids: CSAAGTAYEQYF.

Written as DNA, the CDR3 is TGTGCCAGCAAACGGGACAGAAGTAATGAAAAACTGTTTTTT. The encoded protein is CASKRDRSNEKLFF. V and J are TRBV19 and TRBJ1-4, with 7 bases that match TRBD1. CDR3 length: 14 residues. The junction had 8 bases not matched to a gene; V was cut back by 9 bases and J by 4 bases. Per germline, CDR1 LNHDA and CDR2 SQIVND (reference sequence).

This clone was recorded only once. V and J are TRBV5-4 and TRBJ1-1; no reliable D call. This CDR3 region has 14 residues. Germline-derived CDR1 and CDR2 are SGHNT and YYREEE (reference sequence). V lost 4 bases and J lost 4, with 14 bases in between. Written as DNA, the CDR3 is TGTGCCAGCAGCCTTGGACTGAGGAGCACTGAAGCTTTCTTT. Encoded protein: CASSLGLRSTEAFF.

This clone came up once. The genes are TRBV27 and TRBJ1-5; the D is unclear. The V gene's germline CDR1 is MNHEY and CDR2 SMNVEV (reference sequence). V was shortened by 2 bases and J by 4 bases, with 9 bases between the two germline ends. There are 14 residues in the CDR3. The CDR3, as DNA: TGTGCCAGCAGTTTACCCGGGATAAATCAGCCCCAGCATTTT. It codes for CASSLPGINQPQHF.

The V call is TRBV6-5, the J call TRBJ1-2; D is ambiguous. V gave up 8 bases and J gave up 4 bases, with 14 bases separating them. Per the germline V gene, CDR1 is MNHEY and CDR2 is SVGAGI. The CDR3 runs 13 residues. CDR3 in amino acids: CASLAPGTYGYTF. The CDR3 DNA reads as TGTGCCAGCTTAGCTCCTGGAACCTATGGCTACACCTTC.

The chain uses TRBV27 and TRBJ1-1; TRBD1 aligns across 10 bases. The CDR3 is 14 residues long. V lost 1 base and J lost 4; bases outside the gene matches: 0. CDR1 and CDR2 (germline): MNHEY, SMNVEV (reference sequence). CDR3 coding DNA: TGTGCCAGCAGTTTATGGACAGGGGGCACTGAAGCTTTCTTT. Translated: CASSLWTGGTEAFF.

The rearrangement joins TRBV27 to TRBJ2-3; unclear D gene. Germline V lookup: CDR1 MNHEY, CDR2 SMNVEV (reference sequence). With 4 bases removed from V and 2 bases from J, the gap between germline ends came to 16 bases. The CDR3 totals 16 residues. The DNA for the CDR3 is TGTGCCAGCAGTTCAGTCCTAGTGACGGACACAGATACGCAGTATTTT. It is translated as CASSSVLVTDTDTQYF.

The chain joins TRBV28 to TRBJ2-1; perhaps TRBD1 as D (6 bases). Germline CDR1 MDHEN, CDR2 SYDVKM. The CDR3 length is 14 residues. Trimming took 1 base from V and 9 from J, leaving 13 bases between them. The CDR3 spells CASSLSLTGTEQFF. The DNA for the CDR3 is TGTGCCAGCAGTTTATCCCTGACAGGCACTGAGCAGTTCTTC.

The chain couples TRBV11-2 to TRBJ2-1; D unclear. In germline, CDR1 is SGHAT, CDR2 FQNNGV. The CDR3 totals 14 residues. V lost 5 bases, J lost 3 bases, and 11 bases lay in between. DNA for the CDR3: TGTGCCAGCAGCCCACCCTCTCTCTACAATGAGCAGTTCTTC. Protein: CASSPPSLYNEQFF.

This rearrangement joins TRBV27 to TRBJ1-2; the D gene is possibly TRBD1 (5 bases). Germline CDR1 MNHEY, CDR2 SMNVEV (reference sequence). The CDR3 loop spans 19 amino acids. With 5 bases removed from V and 4 bases from J, the gap between germline ends came to 29 bases. The CDR3 is CASSHFRGRGVNAFYGYTF. The CDR3 coding sequence is TGTGCCAGCAGTCATTTTCGTGGGAGGGGAGTGAATGCGTTCTATGGCTACACCTTC.

To note about this clone: In the same sample, other DNA sequences code for this CDR3. CDR3 DNA sequence: TGTGCCAGCAGCGAAAGAGCGTACCAAGAGACCCAGTACTTC. Its protein product is CASSERAYQETQYF. This chain uses TRBV2 with TRBJ2-5; D ambiguous. Germline V CDR1 and CDR2: SNHLY, FYNNEI. The CDR3 contains 14 residues. V lost 6 bases to trimming and J lost 0 bases, with 11 bases between them.

The J gene is TRBJ2-1, the V gene TRBV30, with 7 positions matching TRBD2. The CDR3 is 13 residues long. Losses at the gene ends were 2 bases for V and 3 bases for J; bases not matched to a gene: 1. Germline values: CDR1 GTSNPN, CDR2 SVGIG (reference sequence). CDR3 amino acids: CAWSSGNYNEQFF. The CDR3 DNA reads as TGTGCCTGGAGTAGCGGGAACTACAATGAGCAGTTCTTC.

Of note for this clone: The same CDR3 also results from other DNA sequences found in this sample. This chain joins TRBV28 and TRBJ2-7, with TRBD2 matching 11 bases. This CDR3 region has 14 residues. V shed 5 bases, J shed 3 bases, and the junction held 3 bases outside the gene matches. Germline CDR1 is MDHEN and CDR2 is SYDVKM. The CDR3 nucleotides read TGTGCCAGCAGTCCCCTAGCGGGAGGCTACGAGCAGTACTTC. It codes for CASSPLAGGYEQYF.